Following are 26 T cell receptor beta chains from one sample sequenced in a study of response to subunit inactivated influenza vaccine. TCRdb recomputed calls from the RT-PCR reads with MiXCR, one row per CDR3 protein. This sample carries fewer than 250,000 distinct CDR3 sequences, approximately 15% of them seen once, and the ten largest clones take about 25%. Source: CD8+ T cells sorted from PBMCs, taken 5 days after vaccination. These receptors were obtained from a man over 45 who received an inactivated influenza vaccine.

This sequence joins TRBV28 and TRBJ1-1, with 10 bases lining up with TRBD1. V was clipped by 6 bases and J by 8 bases; unmatched bases: 9. CDR3 length equals 14 residues. Per the germline V gene, CDR1 is MDHEN and CDR2 is SYDVKM. This CDR3 reads CASSQDRGRQEAFF. The CDR3 region has the DNA TGTGCCAGCAGCCAAGACAGGGGGCGGCAGGAAGCTTTCTTT.

J is TRBJ2-5 and V is TRBV7-2, with 8 bases matching TRBD1. In germline, CDR1 is SGHTA, CDR2 FQGNSA. This CDR3 has 15 residues. Trimming cost V 7 bases and J 3 bases; bases outside gene matches: 10. In nucleotides, the CDR3 is TGTGCCAGCAACGCCGGGACAGGTTTTAAAGAGACCCAGTACTTC. Amino acid sequence: CASNAGTGFKETQYF.

The V and J genes are TRBV7-9 and TRBJ1-1; D not certain. Trimming removed 5 bases at V and 7 bases at J, with 8 bases between. The CDR3 loop spans 11 amino acids. CDR1 is SEHNR, CDR2 FQNEAQ, per germline (reference sequence). The CDR3 sequence is CASSLTFEAFF. The CDR3 DNA reads as TGTGCCAGCAGCCTGACATTTGAAGCTTTCTTT.

The DNA for the CDR3 is TGCAGCGTTGATTGGGGCACAGGGGCGGTACGGGGCTACACCTTC. This encodes CSVDWGTGAVRGYTF. V usage is TRBV29-1 and J usage is TRBJ1-2; 7 nucleotides agree with TRBD1. The CDR3 length is 15 residues. Per the germline V gene, CDR1 is SQVTM and CDR2 is ANQGSEA. After removal of 3 bases from V and 8 bases from J, the junction contained 15 bases not matched to a gene.

The V gene is TRBV4-3, the J gene TRBJ2-4; no reliable D call. The germline CDR1 and CDR2 sequences are LGHNA and YSLEER. The V end was cut by 3 bases, the J end by 2 bases, with 26 bases between. CDR3 length: 20 amino acids. The CDR3 region has the DNA TGCGCCAGCAGCCAGTCCGATGGTAATTTCCCGATGGAAACCAAAAACATTCAGTACTTC. It specifies CASSQSDGNFPMETKNIQYF.

CDR3 coding DNA: TGTGCCAGCAGCTCGGCACCCAACCGGGACAGTAAATCTTTCTTCGAGCAGTACTTC. Protein product: CASSSAPNRDSKSFFEQYF. The gene calls are TRBV11-1 and TRBJ2-7; TRBD1 matches 7 bases. The J segment lost 6 bases and the V segment lost 4 bases, leaving 24 bases of the junction unmatched. CDR1 is SGHAT and CDR2 is FQDESV in the germline V gene (reference sequence). The CDR3 is made up of 19 amino acids.

V and J are TRBV20-1 and TRBJ2-7, with 8 positions matching TRBD2. V shed 1 base and J 3 bases; nucleotides not matched to a gene: 5. CDR3 length: 14 amino acids. Germline CDR1 is DFQATT and CDR2 is SNEGSKA (reference sequence). CDR3 loop: CSARGTSQDYEQYF. In nucleotides, the CDR3 is TGCAGTGCTAGAGGGACTAGCCAGGACTACGAGCAGTACTTC.

The V and J genes are TRBV5-1 and TRBJ2-5; 7 bases are a match to TRBD1. This CDR3 region has 14 residues. Germline V gene lookup returns CDR1 SGHRS and CDR2 YFSETQ. The V segment lost 1 base and the J segment 4 bases; nucleotides outside the gene matches: 4. CDR3 residues: CASSLNRGGETQYF. DNA of the CDR3: TGCGCCAGCAGCTTGAACAGGGGCGGAGAGACCCAGTACTTC.

This clonotype has more than one count but fewer than ten. The chain links TRBV29-1 to TRBJ2-1; 9 bases match TRBD2. V was clipped by 2 bases and J by 0 bases; unmatched bases: 11. The V gene's germline CDR1 is SQVTM and CDR2 ANQGSEA. The CDR3 totals 18 residues. This CDR3 reads CSVEKAGGLESSYNEQFF. The CDR3 DNA is TGCAGCGTTGAAAAAGCGGGAGGATTGGAGAGCTCCTACAATGAGCAGTTCTTC.

The chain links TRBV11-2 to TRBJ2-1, with a possible D match to TRBD2 (5 bases). V was pared by 0 bases and J by 0 bases, with 18 bases between. The CDR3 length is 19 residues. The germline V gene has CDR1 SGHAT and CDR2 FQNNGV. The CDR3, as DNA: TGTGCCAGCAGCTTAGATCTCAGTGTGGGAGATGCCTCCTACAATGAGCAGTTCTTC. Its protein product is CASSLDLSVGDASYNEQFF.

Ten or more counts support this clonotype. The DNA of the CDR3 is TGTGCCAGCAGTTACGTCGACTACTTGCAGTATTTT. This encodes CASSYVDYLQYF. V is TRBV6-6 and J is TRBJ2-3; maybe TRBD2 (5 bases). The V end was cut by 2 bases, the J end by 11 bases, with 11 bases between. Germline CDR1 MNHNY, CDR2 SVGAGI (reference sequence). The CDR3 covers 12 residues.

The rearrangement joins TRBV6-5 to TRBJ2-3; 8 nucleotides line up with TRBD2. CDR3 length equals 18 residues. With 2 bases clipped from V and 2 bases from J, the junction kept 12 bases outside the gene matches. Germline CDR1 MNHEY, CDR2 SVGAGI. The CDR3 protein is CASSYRPAGESYTDTQYF. Written as DNA, the CDR3 is TGTGCCAGCAGTTACAGGCCAGCGGGAGAGTCCTACACAGATACGCAGTATTTT.

DNA of the CDR3: TGCGCCAGCAGACGAATCGGGACGGATGCCACAGATACGCAGTATTTT. It specifies CASRRIGTDATDTQYF. J is TRBJ2-3 and V is TRBV4-1; possibly TRBD1 or TRBD2 for D (5 bases each). Trimming removed 6 bases from V and 2 bases from J, with 18 bases in between. This CDR3 has 16 residues. Germline values: CDR1 MGHRA, CDR2 YSYEKL.

There are many counts of this clonotype. J is TRBJ2-7 and V is TRBV7-2; no definite D call. Germline V gene sequence: CDR1 SGHTA, CDR2 FQGNSA. V gave up 3 bases and J gave up 3 bases, with 6 bases separating them. The CDR3 loop spans 12 amino acids. The DNA of the CDR3 is TGTGCCAGCAGCTTGGACCTCTACGAGCAGTACTTC. Its translation is CASSLDLYEQYF.

This chain joins TRBV7-9 and TRBJ2-7; D is uncertain. The germline V gene encodes CDR1 SEHNR and CDR2 FQNEAQ (reference sequence). The CDR3 has 13 amino acids. The CDR3 loop is CAVIRLANYEQYF. The CDR3, as DNA: TGTGCAGTGATCCGACTGGCTAACTACGAGCAGTACTTC.

This clonotype was counted a few times. This rearrangement joins TRBV9 to TRBJ2-5, with 7 nucleotides matching TRBD2. This CDR3 region has 16 residues. Germline V CDR1 and CDR2: SGDLS, YYNGEE. The V and J ends lost 0 bases and 1 base, in that order; junction bases with no gene match: 6. CDR3 protein: CASSVGESGAQETQYF. The CDR3 DNA follows: TGTGCCAGCAGCGTAGGAGAGAGCGGGGCCCAAGAGACCCAGTACTTC. Looking up the rest from reference TRBV9 and TRBJ2-5 gives the full variable domain: DSGVTQTPKHLITATGQRVTLRCSPRSGDLSVYWYQQSLDQGLQFLIQYYNGEERAKGNILERFSAQQFPDLHSELNLSSLELGDSALYFCASSVGESGAQETQYFGPGTRLLVL.

This clonotype was seen only a few times. The CDR3 reads CASSDSLGLEETQYF. The CDR3 bases are TGTGCCAGCAGTGACTCACTGGGACTAGAAGAGACCCAGTACTTC. V gene TRBV2 combines with J gene TRBJ2-5; 8 positions match TRBD2. The CDR3 consists of 15 residues. V shed 3 bases, J shed 3 bases, and the junction held 6 bases outside the gene matches. Per the germline V gene, CDR1 is SNHLY and CDR2 is FYNNEI.

This clonotype has just a few counts. One junction end does not reproduce the germline sequence, and a read error may be involved. This rearrangement joins TRBV12-3 or TRBV12-4 to TRBJ2-3; a possible D gene is TRBD1 (6 bases). There are 11 residues in the CDR3. This chain's CDR3 is CASSSGTQDNF. Written as DNA, the CDR3 is TGTGCCAGCAGCTCCGGGACACAGGATAATTTT.

This clonotype was counted at least ten times. CDR3 region: CASSAMAGGYNEQFF. CDR3 nucleotides: TGTGCCAGCAGTGCCATGGCAGGGGGCTACAATGAGCAGTTCTTC. The V gene is TRBV28, the J gene TRBJ2-1; 7 bases align to TRBD1. CDR1 and CDR2 from the germline V gene are MDHEN and SYDVKM. Trimming at V came to 5 bases and at J to 3 bases, leaving 7 bases not matched to a gene. The CDR3 is made up of 15 amino acids.

This clonotype was detected ten times or more. The rearrangement uses TRBV11-2 and TRBJ2-7; tentatively, D is TRBD1 (5 bases). Trimming stripped 0 bases from V and 3 bases from J, with 6 bases between. The CDR3 runs 13 residues. The germline gives CDR1 SGHAT, CDR2 FQNNGV. This CDR3 is CASSLDDSYEQYF. The CDR3 DNA reads TGTGCCAGCAGCTTAGATGACAGCTACGAGCAGTACTTC.

This clonotype was detected ten times or more. J is TRBJ2-7 and V is TRBV20-1; TRBD2 matches at 9 bases. Germline loops: CDR1 DFQATT, CDR2 SNEGSKA (reference sequence). This CDR3 is built from 14 residues. V lost 0 bases to trimming and J lost 4 bases; unmatched junction nucleotides: 4. The CDR3 spells CSARDLAGIYEQYF. CDR3 DNA sequence: TGCAGTGCTAGAGATCTAGCGGGGATTTACGAGCAGTACTTC.

This clonotype has at least ten counts. The chain combines TRBV2 with TRBJ2-7, with D tentatively TRBD1 (6 bases). V lost 6 bases to trimming and J lost 0 bases, with 6 bases between them. Germline CDR1 SNHLY, CDR2 FYNNEI. This CDR3 contains 12 residues. CDR3 sequence: CASRDSSYEQYF. CDR3 nucleotide sequence: TGTGCCAGCAGGGACAGCTCCTACGAGCAGTACTTC.

This clonotype was counted a few times. The rearrangement joins TRBV6-2 or TRBV6-3 to TRBJ1-5; TRBD1 is a possible D gene (5 bases). Trimming removed 4 bases from V and 11 bases from J, with 12 bases in between. Germline V gives CDR1 MNHEY, CDR2 SVGEGT. This CDR3 has 12 amino acids. CDR3 in amino acids: CASSSGAWAQHF. The CDR3, as DNA: TGTGCCAGCAGTTCCGGGGCTTGGGCCCAGCATTTT.

This clonotype was counted at least ten times. This chain joins TRBV29-1 and TRBJ2-2; 10 bases match TRBD2. The CDR3 is 16 residues long. The germline V gene has CDR1 SQVTM and CDR2 ANQGSEA. Germline trimming cut 4 bases from V and 1 base from J; bases unmatched to any gene: 6. CDR3 region: CSVGLAGRVNTGELFF. DNA of the CDR3: TGCAGCGTTGGACTAGCGGGCCGGGTGAACACCGGGGAGCTGTTTTTT.

This clonotype has a handful of counts. This chain joins TRBV20-1 and TRBJ2-3; D gene unclear. CDR3 length: 17 residues. The germline V gene has CDR1 DFQATT and CDR2 SNEGSKA (reference sequence). The V and J ends lost 3 bases and 0 bases respectively, with 19 bases between them. The CDR3: CSASFFTLTRSTDTQYF. The CDR3 coding sequence is TGCAGTGCTAGTTTTTTTACCCTGACAAGGAGCACAGATACGCAGTATTTT.

There are many counts of this clonotype. CDR3 loop: CASSEGQGYNEQYF. In DNA, the CDR3 is TGCGCCAGCAGCGAGGGTCAGGGATACAACGAGCAGTACTTC. The chain combines TRBV5-1 with TRBJ2-7; the D gene could be TRBD1 or TRBD2 (5 bases each). This CDR3 spans 14 amino acids. V dropped 4 bases and J dropped 5 bases, with 16 bases sitting between them. The V gene's germline CDR1 is SGHRS and CDR2 YFSETQ.